This T cell receptor (beta chain) was sequenced during a study of radiotherapy plus CTLA-4 blockade in lung cancer. Remarks on this clone: Its antigen is as yet unknown.

Germline values: CDR1 SGHTA, CDR2 FQGNSA. The CDR3 length is 16 residues. V lost 2 bases and J lost 0, with 13 bases in between. Using immunoSEQ multiplex PCR, the repertoire was profiled, and TCRdb retains in-frame clones only, with some absent. The profile shows around 45,000 clones, about 88% of them singletons. Broader study findings: Early blood T cell clone dynamics reportedly forecast response best, with interferon-beta.

The chain joins TRBV7-2 to TRBJ1-1, with D possibly matching TRBD1 (5 bases). The source is a human donor with non-small cell lung cancer whose response to radiotherapy plus ipilimumab could not be evaluated. This specimen consisted of peripheral blood, obtained from a patient treated with radiotherapy plus ipilimumab. CDR3 DNA sequence: TGTGCCAGCAGCTTACGTTCAACAGGCATGAACACTGAAGCTTTCTTT. This codes for CASSLRSTGMNTEAFF.